A selection of T cell receptor beta chains follows, all from one sample in a study of blood T cell repertoires in COVID-19. The table came from immunoSEQ multiplex PCR; TCRdb's copy has only in-frame clones and leaves some out. The table includes some 48,000 clones, 70% to 90% detected once. Sequencing was performed on peripheral blood. The receptors here all came from a human donor in a cohort sampled during active COVID-19. Each CDR3 is given with its conserved first and last residue. The D gene is left open where the match is weak. The size field is filled for only some rows; it gives once, few, many or a size class.

J: TRBJ2-5; size: once; D: TRBD1; V: TRBV5-8; CDR3: CASSRGQLGETQYF; DNA: TGTGCCAGCAGCAGGGGACAGCTGGGAGAGACCCAGTACTTC
J: TRBJ1-6; size: .; D: .; V: TRBV27; CDR3: CASSSPLRGQPLHF; DNA: TGTGCCAGCAGTTCCCCGTTGAGGGGACAACCCCTCCACTTT
J: TRBJ2-2; size: .; D: .; V: TRBV7-8; CDR3: CASSLARTGELFF; DNA: TGTGCCAGCAGCTTAGCGAGGACCGGGGAGCTGTTTTTT
J: TRBJ1-4; size: .; D: .; V: TRBV6-2/TRBV6-3; CDR3: CASSYFGGASNEKLFF; DNA: TGTGCCAGCAGTTATTTTGGGGGCGCTTCTAATGAAAAACTGTTTTTT
J: TRBJ2-7; size: .; D: .; V: TRBV19; CDR3: CASSVDYPSYEQYF; DNA: TGTGCCAGTAGTGTCGACTATCCCTCCTACGAGCAGTACTTC
J: TRBJ1-1; size: .; D: .; V: TRBV5-5; CDR3: CASSPLGQPNTEAFF; DNA: TGTGCCAGCAGCCCGCTAGGACAGCCGAACACTGAAGCTTTCTTT
J: TRBJ2-7; size: .; D: TRBD2; V: TRBV18; CDR3: CASSDSGRNYYEQYF; DNA: TGTGCCAGCTCAGATAGCGGGAGGAATTACTACGAGCAGTACTTC
J: TRBJ2-3; size: .; D: TRBD1; V: TRBV18; CDR3: CASSRDRAGTDTQYF; DNA: TGTGCCAGCTCCCGGGACAGGGCGGGCACAGATACGCAGTATTTT
J: TRBJ2-7; size: .; D: TRBD2; V: TRBV27; CDR3: CASSRGPPGLATYEQYF; DNA: TGTGCCAGCAGCCGCGGACCTCCGGGACTAGCGACCTACGAGCAGTACTTC
J: TRBJ2-7; size: few; D: .; V: TRBV6-5; CDR3: CASSGTIGYEQYF; DNA: TGTGCCAGCTCCGGGACAATAGGTTACGAGCAGTACTTC
J: TRBJ1-1; size: .; D: .; V: TRBV29-1; CDR3: CSVEQGPDTEAFF; DNA: TGCAGCGTTGAACAGGGGCCGGACACTGAAGCTTTCTTT
J: TRBJ1-4; size: .; D: .; V: TRBV5-1; CDR3: CASSLGMTGRGEKLFF; DNA: TGCGCCAGCAGCTTGGGAATGACAGGTCGGGGTGAAAAACTGTTTTTT
J: TRBJ1-5; size: .; D: .; V: TRBV27; CDR3: CASSFDSYQPQHF; DNA: TGTGCCAGCAGCTTCGACAGTTATCAGCCCCAGCATTTT
J: TRBJ2-5; size: .; D: TRBD2; V: TRBV6-2/TRBV6-3; CDR3: CASSPGLADQETQYF; DNA: TGTGCCAGCAGTCCGGGACTAGCGGATCAAGAGACCCAGTACTTC
J: TRBJ2-1; size: .; D: TRBD1; V: TRBV27; CDR3: CASSARTGMYNEQFF; DNA: TGTGCCAGCAGTGCCCGGACAGGGATGTACAATGAGCAGTTCTTC